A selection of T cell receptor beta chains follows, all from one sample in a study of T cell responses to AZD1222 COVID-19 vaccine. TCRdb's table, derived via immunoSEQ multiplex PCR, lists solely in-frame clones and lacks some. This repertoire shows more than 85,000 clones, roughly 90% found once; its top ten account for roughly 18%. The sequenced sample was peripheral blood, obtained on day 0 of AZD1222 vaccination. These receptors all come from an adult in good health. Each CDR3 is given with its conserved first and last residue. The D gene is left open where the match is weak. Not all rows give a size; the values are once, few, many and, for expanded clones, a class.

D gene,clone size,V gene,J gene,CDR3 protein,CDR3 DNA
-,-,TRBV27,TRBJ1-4,CASSLQGTNEKLFF,TGTGCCAGCAGTCTCCAGGGAACTAATGAAAAACTGTTTTTT
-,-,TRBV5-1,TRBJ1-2,CASSLGQRLVNYGYTF,TGCGCCAGCAGCTTGGGGCAGCGCCTAGTCAACTATGGCTACACCTTC
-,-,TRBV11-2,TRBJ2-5,CASSSWGETQYF,TGTGCCAGCAGCTCTTGGGGGGAGACCCAGTACTTC
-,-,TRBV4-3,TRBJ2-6,CASSQVAGQLISVSGANVLTF,TGCGCCAGCAGCCAAGTGGCGGGACAGCTAATCTCCGTCTCTGGGGCCAACGTCCTGACTTTC
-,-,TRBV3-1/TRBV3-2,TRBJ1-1,CASSQGGVGTEAFF,TGTGCCAGCAGCCAAGGGGGGGTCGGCACTGAAGCTTTCTTT
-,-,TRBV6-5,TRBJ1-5,CASSYSPNQPQHF,TGTGCCAGCAGTTACTCCCCTAATCAGCCCCAGCATTTT
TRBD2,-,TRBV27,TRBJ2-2,CASSLVSGGATGELFF,TGTGCCAGCAGCTTGGTTAGCGGGGGGGCAACCGGGGAGCTGTTTTTT
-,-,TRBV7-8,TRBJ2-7,CASSYHGTAPTEQYF,TGTGCCAGCAGCTACCACGGGACGGCACCGACCGAGCAGTACTTC
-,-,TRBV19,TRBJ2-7,CASTPGGAYEQYF,TGTGCCAGTACCCCCGGGGGCGCCTACGAGCAGTACTTC
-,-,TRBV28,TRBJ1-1,CASSTGSSEAFF,TGTGCCAGCAGTACGGGGTCGTCTGAAGCTTTCTTT
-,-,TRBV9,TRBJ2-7,CASSPALGWTYEQYF,TGTGCCAGCAGCCCCGCACTCGGGTGGACCTACGAGCAGTACTTC
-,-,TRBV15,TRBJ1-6,CATSRIDSPLHF,TGTGCCACCAGCAGGATCGACTCACCCCTCCACTTT
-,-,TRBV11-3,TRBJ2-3,CASSVGGASTDTQYF,TGTGCCAGCAGCGTTGGCGGAGCTAGCACAGATACGCAGTATTTT
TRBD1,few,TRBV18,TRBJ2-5,CASSLRQGPETQYF,TGTGCCAGCTCACTTAGACAGGGGCCCGAGACCCAGTACTTC
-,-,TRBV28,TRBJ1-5,CASSKTGTPTRWRPQHF,TGTGCCAGCAGTAAAACCGGGACACCAACTAGATGGAGGCCCCAGCATTTT
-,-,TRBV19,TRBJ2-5,CASSNPWGPYQETQYF,TGTGCCAGTAGTAACCCTTGGGGGCCCTACCAAGAGACCCAGTACTTC
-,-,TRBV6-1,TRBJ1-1,CASSYGTEDFF,TGTGCCAGCAGTTACGGAACAGAAGATTTCTTT
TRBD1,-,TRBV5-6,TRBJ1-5,CASSRRVPGTGGNQPQHF,TGTGCCAGCAGCCGTCGGGTCCCCGGGACAGGGGGCAATCAGCCCCAGCATTTT
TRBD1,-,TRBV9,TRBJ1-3,CASSVFDRADGNTIYF,TGTGCCAGCAGCGTATTTGACAGGGCCGATGGAAACACCATATATTTT
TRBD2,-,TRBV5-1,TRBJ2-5,CASRKGLARETQYF,TGCGCCAGCAGGAAAGGACTAGCGCGGGAGACCCAGTACTTC
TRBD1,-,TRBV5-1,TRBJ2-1,CASSRQGVEQFF,TGCGCCAGCAGCAGACAGGGTGTTGAGCAGTTCTTC
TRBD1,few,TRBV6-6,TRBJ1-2,CASSPGQGAEYYGYTF,TGTGCCAGCAGTCCCGGACAGGGGGCGGAGTATTATGGCTACACCTTC
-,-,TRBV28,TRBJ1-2,CASGGNRLIVADGYTF,TGTGCCAGTGGGGGGAACAGGCTCATTGTGGCGGATGGCTACACCTTC
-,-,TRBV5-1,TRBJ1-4,CASSPRLVAVNEKLFF,TGCGCCAGCAGCCCCCGCTTAGTCGCGGTTAATGAAAAACTGTTTTTT
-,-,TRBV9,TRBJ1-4,CASSPFDGNEKLFF,TGTGCCAGCAGCCCATTTGACGGAAATGAAAAACTGTTTTTT
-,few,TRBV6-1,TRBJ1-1,CASSEEFSIGTKAFF,TGTGCCAGCAGTGAAGAATTTTCGATCGGGACTAAAGCTTTCTTT
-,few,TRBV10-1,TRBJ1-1,CARTPNTEAFF,TGCGCCAGGACACCGAACACTGAAGCTTTCTTT
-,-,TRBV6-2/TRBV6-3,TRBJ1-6,CASSYERGTSGSSYNSPLHF,TGTGCCAGCAGTTACGAGAGAGGGACCTCCGGGAGCTCCTATAATTCACCCCTCCACTTT
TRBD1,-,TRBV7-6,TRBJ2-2,CASNQGAKTGELFF,TGTGCCAGCAACCAGGGGGCGAAGACCGGGGAGCTGTTTTTT